One and the same sample provided the 28 T cell receptor beta chains below, sequenced in a study of blood T cell repertoires in COVID-19. The data were produced by immunoSEQ multiplex PCR, yet TCRdb's version contains in-frame clones alone and is incomplete. The table shows about 160,000 clones, with just under 95% occurring only once. Source material: peripheral blood. The receptors derive from a woman in her 50s with acute or convalescent COVID-19.

The chain recombines TRBV25-1 with TRBJ1-2; 9 positions match TRBD1. CDR3 length: 13 residues. V lost 7 bases, J lost 12 bases, and 12 bases stayed unmatched. Germline CDR1 MGHDK, CDR2 SYGVNS. The CDR3 loop is CASNPGQGTLNTF. The CDR3 DNA is TGTGCCAGCAACCCGGGACAGGGCACCCTTAACACCTTC.

The genes are TRBV18 and TRBJ1-2, with D tentatively TRBD1 (5 bases). V was trimmed by 6 bases and J by 3 bases, leaving 11 bases between them. Germline CDR1 and CDR2: KGHSH and LQKENI. The length of the CDR3 is 13 residues. The CDR3 sequence is CASSPRVDYGYTF. CDR3 in DNA: TGTGCCAGCTCCCCCAGGGTCGACTATGGCTACACCTTC.

J is TRBJ2-7 and V is TRBV6-5, with 7 bases matching TRBD1. Per the germline V gene, CDR1 is MNHEY and CDR2 is SVGAGI. V was clipped by 6 bases and J by 4 bases; unmatched bases: 9. The CDR3 totals 14 residues. This CDR3 is CASSRTGTVYEQYF. The CDR3 coding sequence is TGTGCCAGCAGCCGAACCGGGACAGTTTACGAGCAGTACTTC.

The chain employs TRBV3-1 (or the pseudogene TRBV3-2) and TRBJ2-4, with 8 bases fitting TRBD1. This CDR3 is built from 14 residues. CDR1 LGHDT and CDR2 YNNKEL come from the germline V gene (reference sequence). The V gene end was trimmed by 3 bases and the J gene end by 7 bases; junction bases not matched to a gene: 5. The CDR3 region is CASSHRQGSNIQYF. CDR3 coding DNA: TGTGCCAGCAGCCACAGACAGGGGTCGAACATTCAGTACTTC.

The chain has TRBV30 and TRBJ1-6; D remains unclear. Germline CDR1 and CDR2: GTSNPN and SVGIG (reference sequence). Trimming removed 8 bases from V and 5 bases from J, with 13 bases in between. The CDR3 consists of 13 residues. The CDR3: CATEAYDNSPLHF. DNA of the CDR3: TGTGCCACTGAGGCATATGATAATTCACCCCTCCACTTT.

The chain employs TRBV5-1 and TRBJ1-1, with no clear D. The CDR3 is 13 amino acids. Germline V gives CDR1 SGHRS, CDR2 YFSETQ. Between the trimmed V and J ends, which lost 2 bases and 6 bases, there was a span of 11 bases. CDR3 sequence: CASSFITGAEAFF. Written as DNA, the CDR3 is TGCGCCAGCAGCTTTATCACCGGGGCTGAAGCTTTCTTT.

The V and J genes are TRBV19 and TRBJ1-4; D is uncertain. V gave up 0 bases and J gave up 5 bases, with 16 bases separating them. This CDR3 is built from 17 residues. CDR1 is LNHDA, CDR2 SQIVND, per germline (reference sequence). Written as DNA, the CDR3 is TGTGCCAGTAGTATAGATCTCAGGAGGGAAGGGAATGAAAAACTGTTTTTT. It is translated as CASSIDLRREGNEKLFF.

The V and J genes are TRBV10-1 and TRBJ1-5, with D perhaps TRBD1 (6 bases). V was clipped by 7 bases and J by 0 bases, with 25 bases between them. The CDR3 has 19 residues. Germline CDR1 and CDR2: WNHNN and SYGVQD (reference sequence). Here the CDR3 reads CASTLRQAPITYSNQPQHF. CDR3 DNA: TGCGCCAGCACCCTTAGACAGGCGCCGATTACTTATAGCAATCAGCCCCAGCATTTT.

The chain has TRBV28 and TRBJ1-2; 7 bases agree with TRBD1. V shed 3 bases and J 4 bases; nucleotides not matched to a gene: 5. This CDR3 region has 14 residues. Germline V gene data show CDR1 as MDHEN and CDR2 as SYDVKM. The DNA for the CDR3 is TGTGCCAGCAGTTTCCCAGGGGGTGGCTATGGCTACACCTTC. As protein: CASSFPGGGYGYTF.

As for this clone: This same CDR3 is encoded by further DNA sequences in the sample. The gene calls are TRBV18 and TRBJ2-5; D gene unclear. The CDR3 loop spans 12 amino acids. The V and J ends lost 3 bases and 5 bases respectively, with 7 bases between them. CDR1 and CDR2 from the germline V gene are KGHSH and LQKENI. This CDR3 is CASSPPGETQYF. In DNA, the CDR3 is TGTGCCAGCTCACCCCCCGGGGAGACCCAGTACTTC.

The chain carries TRBV19 and TRBJ2-5, with a possible D match to TRBD1 (6 bases). Per germline, CDR1 LNHDA and CDR2 SQIVND (reference sequence). CDR3 length: 15 residues. V was cut by 4 bases and J by 7 bases, with 19 bases left in between. In DNA form, the CDR3 reads TGTGCCAGTAGTACCAGTCGACAGGCCGTGGGGACCCAGTACTTC. Protein: CASSTSRQAVGTQYF.

The CDR3 loop reads CASSPDWSGGYTF. The CDR3 region has the DNA TGTGCCAGCAGTCCTGATTGGTCCGGGGGCTACACCTTC. The chain couples TRBV6-5 to TRBJ1-2; no clear D. The CDR3 runs to 13 residues. Between the trimmed V and J ends, which lost 5 bases and 8 bases, there was a span of 15 bases. Germline V gene sequence: CDR1 MNHEY, CDR2 SVGAGI.

The rearrangement links TRBV10-2 to TRBJ1-1, with D perhaps TRBD1 (5 bases). This CDR3 is 15 amino acids long. V lost 7 bases and J lost 4, with 19 bases in between. Looked up from germline, CDR1 is WSHSY and CDR2 is SAAADI. CDR3 sequence: CASTSREGLFTEAFF. The DNA of the CDR3 is TGCGCCAGCACGAGTAGGGAGGGGCTATTCACTGAAGCTTTCTTT.

The genes are TRBV9 and TRBJ1-4; weak D call: TRBD1 (6 bases). This CDR3 region has 14 residues. Germline V gene data show CDR1 as SGDLS and CDR2 as YYNGEE. V lost 1 base and J lost 6, with 10 bases in between. CDR3 protein: CASSVQGIDEKLFF. The CDR3 DNA reads TGTGCCAGCAGCGTACAGGGGATAGATGAAAAACTGTTTTTT. Drawing the rest from reference TRBV9 and TRBJ1-4, the complete variable domain is DSGVTQTPKHLITATGQRVTLRCSPRSGDLSVYWYQQSLDQGLQFLIQYYNGEERAKGNILERFSAQQFPDLHSELNLSSLELGDSALYFCASSVQGIDEKLFFGSGTQLSVL.

As to this clone: A junction end diverges from the germline sequence, so it may reflect a read error. The chain is built from TRBV3-1 (or the pseudogene TRBV3-2) and TRBJ1-4; a possible D gene is TRBD1 (6 bases). Per the germline V gene, CDR1 is LGHDT and CDR2 is YNNKEL (reference sequence). The CDR3 is 11 amino acids. The CDR3 coding sequence is TGTGCCAGCAGCCAAGGTCCCAACAGGGTTTTT. Protein product: CASSQGPNRVF.

This chain joins TRBV30 and TRBJ1-4, with D perhaps TRBD1 (5 bases). CDR3 length equals 17 residues. Germline V gives CDR1 GTSNPN, CDR2 SVGIG (reference sequence). Trimming took off 0 bases at V and 0 bases at J, with 14 bases between the two ends. Written as DNA, the CDR3 is TGTGCCTGGAGTGTACCCGGGGGGATAACAACTAATGAAAAACTGTTTTTT. Its protein is CAWSVPGGITTNEKLFF.

The J gene is TRBJ2-1, the V gene TRBV15; D is possibly TRBD2 (6 bases). The V end was cut by 2 bases, the J end by 5 bases, with 10 bases between. CDR1 LNHNV and CDR2 YYDKDF come from the germline V gene (reference sequence). The CDR3 has 14 residues. The CDR3 nucleotides are TGTGCCACCAGCAGAAGACTAGACGACAATGAGCAGTTCTTC. Translated, it gives CATSRRLDDNEQFF.

This clone turned up a few times. This chain links TRBV5-1 with TRBJ2-3, with TRBD2 as a possible D gene (6 bases). V was clipped by 0 bases and J by 5 bases, with 10 bases between them. Germline V gives CDR1 SGHRS, CDR2 YFSETQ. There are 14 residues in the CDR3. The CDR3 nucleotides are TGCGCCAGCAGCTTGGTTGGAGGGCGAGATACGCAGTATTTT. Residues: CASSLVGGRDTQYF.

This chain links TRBV2 with TRBJ2-5, with TRBD1 as a possible D gene (5 bases). Germline loops: CDR1 SNHLY, CDR2 FYNNEI. The V end was cut by 7 bases, the J end by 2 bases, with 11 bases between. The CDR3 is 13 residues long. Written as DNA, the CDR3 is TGTGCCAGCACTCGAACAGGACAAGAGACCCAGTACTTC. This sequence encodes CASTRTGQETQYF.

CDR3: CASSRTSGAYNEQFF. The CDR3, as DNA: TGTGCCAGTAGTAGGACTAGCGGCGCCTACAATGAGCAGTTCTTC. V usage is TRBV19 and J usage is TRBJ2-1; 10 bases are a match to TRBD2. The CDR3 has 15 amino acids. V lost 4 bases and J lost 2; bases outside the gene matches: 2. Germline CDR1 is LNHDA and CDR2 is SQIVND (reference sequence).

The chain uses TRBV2 and TRBJ1-1; a weak D match, TRBD1 (5 bases). The CDR3 is 13 amino acids. Trimming removed 9 bases from V and 1 base from J, with 12 bases in between. Germline V gene sequence: CDR1 SNHLY, CDR2 FYNNEI. The CDR3 sequence is CASLFQGNTEAFF. The CDR3 DNA follows: TGTGCCAGTCTATTTCAGGGGAACACTGAAGCTTTCTTT.

The rearrangement uses TRBV19 and TRBJ2-5, with D maybe TRBD2 (6 bases). Trimming cost V 5 bases and J 5 bases, with 12 bases left between them. This CDR3 has 13 residues. Germline CDR1 and CDR2: LNHDA and SQIVND (reference sequence). Here the CDR3 reads CASSLKGRETQYF. The CDR3 nucleotides read TGTGCCAGTAGTTTGAAAGGGAGGGAGACCCAGTACTTC.

The V gene is TRBV5-4, the J gene TRBJ1-1; D might be TRBD1 (6 bases). The CDR3 has 15 amino acids. Trimming took off 2 bases at V and 0 bases at J, with 11 bases between the two ends. Germline CDR1 SGHNT, CDR2 YYREEE (reference sequence). DNA for the CDR3: TGTGCCAGCAGCTTTTCGGCAGGGGTGAACACTGAAGCTTTCTTT. Translating gives CASSFSAGVNTEAFF.

This sequence joins TRBV24-1 and TRBJ1-2; 7 nucleotides agree with TRBD1. Losses at the gene ends were 5 bases for V and 7 bases for J; bases not matched to a gene: 6. Germline V gene lookup returns CDR1 KGHDR and CDR2 SFDVKD. The CDR3 runs 13 residues. The CDR3 region is CATSGTGTAGYTF. DNA of the CDR3: TGTGCCACCAGTGGAACCGGGACAGCTGGCTACACCTTC.

This clone was seen once. This chain joins TRBV7-3 and TRBJ1-1, with D possibly being TRBD1 (5 bases). Trimming took 5 bases from V and 1 from J, leaving 8 bases between them. This CDR3 is built from 13 residues. CDR1 is SGHTA and CDR2 is FQGTGA in the germline V gene. The CDR3 nucleotides are TGTGCCAGCAGCGCCAGGGAGAACACTGAAGCTTTCTTT. This sequence encodes CASSARENTEAFF.

This clone is a singleton in its sample. The chain recombines TRBV29-1 with TRBJ1-1; D possibly corresponds to TRBD1 (6 bases). The germline V gene encodes CDR1 SQVTM and CDR2 ANQGSEA. The germline V and J ends were trimmed by 7 bases and 2 bases, with 11 bases remaining between them. CDR3 size: 12 residues. This CDR3 is CSAQGGNTEAFF. The CDR3 coding sequence is TGCAGCGCTCAAGGGGGTAACACTGAAGCTTTCTTT.

This clone has more than one count but fewer than ten. CDR3 coding DNA: TGCAGTGCTAGTAGGGGGAATACGAACACTGAAGCTTTCTTT. Protein sequence: CSASRGNTNTEAFF. V is TRBV20-1 and J is TRBJ1-1, with D perhaps TRBD1 (6 bases). CDR3 length equals 14 residues. CDR1 and CDR2 from the germline V gene are DFQATT and SNEGSKA (reference sequence). Trimming left V 3 bases short and J 1 base short, with 12 bases between.

CDR3 nucleotides: TGTGCCAGCAGACCTTCAGGGGGACTTCGAGAAGCTTTCTTT. Protein: CASRPSGGLREAFF. The genes are TRBV7-2 and TRBJ1-1, with 7 bases matching TRBD1. This CDR3 comprises 14 residues. Germline values: CDR1 SGHTA, CDR2 FQGNSA. V lost 6 bases, J lost 8 bases, and 12 bases stayed unmatched.